Presented here are 4 T cell receptor beta chains from one specimen sequenced in a study of blood T cell repertoires in COVID-19. Generated by immunoSEQ multiplex PCR, the TCRdb table keeps only in-frame clones and is missing some. The profile covers some 350,000 clones, with roughly 90% appearing a single time and approximately 7.4% taken by the ten largest. Source material: peripheral blood. The receptors come from a woman between 65 and 79 years old with COVID-19, enrolled during active disease.

The chain recombines TRBV6-5 with TRBJ1-4; D unclear. Trimming took off 5 bases at V and 8 bases at J, with 12 bases between the two ends. The CDR3 spans 13 residues. CDR1 is MNHEY and CDR2 is SVGAGI in the germline V gene. CDR3 DNA: TGTGCCAGCAGTCCTGGAGGAGGGGAAAAACTGTTTTTT. Protein sequence: CASSPGGGEKLFF.

This clone was counted a single time. The V and J genes are TRBV5-1 and TRBJ1-5, with 7 bases identical to TRBD1. V trimming: 6 bases; J trimming: 0 bases; junction bases outside the gene matches: 6. Germline V gene data show CDR1 as SGHRS and CDR2 as YFSETQ. This CDR3 has 15 residues. Here the CDR3 reads CASIRQGDSNQPQHF. CDR3 sequence (DNA): TGCGCCAGCATCCGCCAGGGGGATAGCAATCAGCCCCAGCATTTT.

The chain uses TRBV5-6 and TRBJ2-1; 13 positions match TRBD2. CDR1 and CDR2 from the germline V gene are SGHDT and YYEEEE. V shed 7 bases, J shed 13 bases, and the junction held 11 bases outside the gene matches. This CDR3 is built from 14 residues. The CDR3 DNA follows: TGTGCCAGCGGATCACTAGCGGGGGGGCCTCGACAGTTCTTC. Translating it yields CASGSLAGGPRQFF.

This clone was seen only once. The chain recombines TRBV5-1 with TRBJ2-1; TRBD2 agrees at 9 bases. Germline V lookup: CDR1 SGHRS, CDR2 YFSETQ. With 5 bases clipped from V and 8 bases from J, the junction kept 17 bases outside the gene matches. CDR3 length: 17 amino acids. CDR3 sequence: CASRRYLGGGAADEQFF. The DNA for the CDR3 is TGCGCCAGCAGGCGGTATCTGGGCGGGGGGGCCGCCGATGAGCAGTTCTTC.